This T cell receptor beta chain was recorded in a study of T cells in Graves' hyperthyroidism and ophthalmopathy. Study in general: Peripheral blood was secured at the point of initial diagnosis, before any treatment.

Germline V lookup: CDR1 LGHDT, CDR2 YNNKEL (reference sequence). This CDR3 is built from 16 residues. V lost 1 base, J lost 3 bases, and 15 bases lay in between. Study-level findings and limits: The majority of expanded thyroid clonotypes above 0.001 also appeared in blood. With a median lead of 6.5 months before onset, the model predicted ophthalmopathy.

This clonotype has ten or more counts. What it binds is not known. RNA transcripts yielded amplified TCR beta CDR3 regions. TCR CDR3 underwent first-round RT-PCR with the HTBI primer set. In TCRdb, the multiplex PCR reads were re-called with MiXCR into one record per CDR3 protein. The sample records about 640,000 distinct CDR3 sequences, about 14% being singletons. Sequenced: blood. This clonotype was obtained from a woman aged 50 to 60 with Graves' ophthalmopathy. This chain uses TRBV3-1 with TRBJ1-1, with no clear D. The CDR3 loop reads CASSQVGVWGDTEAFF. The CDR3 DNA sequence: TGTGCCAGCAGCCAAGTTGGGGTGTGGGGAGACACTGAAGCTTTCTTT.